This is a list of T cell receptor beta chains from one sample in a study of shared clonotypes between healthy human individuals. Libraries were prepared by immunoSEQ multiplex PCR; TCRdb keeps only in-frame clonotypes and omits some of them. The sample lists roughly 2.4 million clones, 90% to 97% occurring once. Sequencing input: naive CD4+ T cells sorted from blood. These receptor sequences come from a young man in good health. The CDR3 runs from the conserved cysteine through the conserved F or W. D genes are given only for firm matches. Not all rows give a size; the values are once, few, many and, for expanded clones, a class.

d_call clone_size j_call v_call cdr3_nt cdr3_aa
TRBD2 NA TRBJ2-3 TRBV6-6 TGTGCCAGCAGTTACCCAGCGGGGGGCACAGATACGCAGTATTTT CASSYPAGGTDTQYF
NA few TRBJ2-7 TRBV2 TGTGCCAGCAGTGGACAGGGACTCTACGAGCAGTACTTC CASSGQGLYEQYF
NA NA TRBJ2-3 TRBV5-1 TGCGCCAGCAGCTCCGACAGTAGCACAGATACGCAGTATTTT CASSSDSSTDTQYF
NA NA TRBJ2-5 TRBV9 TGTGCCAGCAGCGTAGCACTCCCACCCCAAGAGACCCAGTACTTC CASSVALPPQETQYF
NA NA TRBJ2-2 TRBV5-4 TGTGCCAGCAGCTTGGTCTCAGGGAACACCGGGGAGCTGTTTTTT CASSLVSGNTGELFF
NA NA TRBJ2-3 TRBV7-9 TGTGCCAGCAGCCGTACAGGGACAGATACGCAGTATTTT CASSRTGTDTQYF
NA NA TRBJ2-5 TRBV5-1 TGCGCCAGCAGCGTTGCTTGGGCCCAAGAGACCCAGTACTTC CASSVAWAQETQYF
NA NA TRBJ2-2 TRBV30 TGTGCCTGGAGGGGGGACTTCTCCGCAGAGCTGTTTTTT CAWRGDFSAELFF
NA NA TRBJ2-5 TRBV5-1 TGCGCCAGCAGCTTGGAACAGCTACAAGAGACCCAGTACTTC CASSLEQLQETQYF
NA NA TRBJ2-7 TRBV19 TGTGCCAGTAGTCTCTTGGGCGAGCAGTACTTC CASSLLGEQYF
TRBD2 NA TRBJ2-5 TRBV7-8 TGTGCCAGCAGCTTGCTAGCGGGAGTGGAGACCCAGTACTTC CASSLLAGVETQYF
TRBD1 NA TRBJ2-2 TRBV28 TGTGCCAGCAGGTCGACAGGGGGCGACACCGGGGAGCTGTTTTTT CASRSTGGDTGELFF
NA NA TRBJ1-1 TRBV4-2 TGTGCCAGCAGCCATCCAGGGGCGGTGAACACTGAAGCTTTCTTT CASSHPGAVNTEAFF
NA NA TRBJ2-7 TRBV5-1 TGCGCCAGCAGCTTGGTTTCGTACTCCTACGAGCAGTACTTC CASSLVSYSYEQYF
TRBD1 NA TRBJ2-3 TRBV6-6 TGTGCCACAGGGACAGGCGGCACAGATACGCAGTATTTT CATGTGGTDTQYF
NA once TRBJ1-1 TRBV29-1 TGCAGCGTGGGCCGATCGAACACTGAAGCTTTCTTT CSVGRSNTEAFF
NA NA TRBJ2-7 TRBV27 TGTGCCAGCAGTTTATCCGGGATTCCGCGGGAGCAGTACTTC CASSLSGIPREQYF
NA NA TRBJ1-3 TRBV10-3 TGTGCCATCAGTTCCTCACGACATTTTTCTGGCCAGGGGACTGGAAACACCATATATTTT CAISSSRHFSGQGTGNTIYF
NA NA TRBJ2-1 TRBV11-2 TGTGCCAGCAGGGTAAACGTCGGAGTATCCTACAATGAGCAGTTCTTC CASRVNVGVSYNEQFF
TRBD2 NA TRBJ2-5 TRBV6-1 TGTGCCAGCACGACTAGCGGGAGTGGGTTTGGGACCCAGTACTTC CASTTSGSGFGTQYF
TRBD2 NA TRBJ2-3 TRBV2 TGTGCCAGCAGGGGAAGCGGGGCCCTGGGAGATACGCAGTATTTT CASRGSGALGDTQYF
NA NA TRBJ1-2 TRBV11-1 TGTGCCAGCAGAGGGACACGGGCTGGCTACACCTTC CASRGTRAGYTF
NA NA TRBJ2-3 TRBV9 TGTGCCAGCAGCGTAGACGGTGGGCCTAGCACAGATACGCAGTATTTT CASSVDGGPSTDTQYF
NA NA TRBJ2-1 TRBV4-3 TGCGCCAGCAGCCAAGAGTCGGCCTCCTACAATGAGCAGTTCTTC CASSQESASYNEQFF
NA NA TRBJ2-1 TRBV9 TGTGCCAGCAGCGTAGGCCCCGAGTATAGCGCCCTAGACTCCTACAATGAGCAGTTCTTC CASSVGPEYSALDSYNEQFF
NA NA TRBJ2-7 TRBV2 TGTGCCAGCACCCAGGAATCCTACGAGCAGTACTTC CASTQESYEQYF
NA NA TRBJ2-7 TRBV6-5 TGTGCCAGCAATCGAGGACGGGAAGGCGAGCAGTACTTC CASNRGREGEQYF
TRBD2 NA TRBJ2-7 TRBV2 TGTGCCAGCAGCCGGGACCTGGGGGACTACTACGAGCAGTACTTC CASSRDLGDYYEQYF
TRBD1 NA TRBJ2-1 TRBV7-2 TGTGCCAGCAGCTTAGTTGGGGGACAGGGGGCGAGAGGTGAGCAGTTCTTC CASSLVGGQGARGEQFF
TRBD2 NA TRBJ2-2 TRBV2 TGTGCCAGCAGCGTAGCGGGGGGGGACACCGGGGAGCTGTTTTTT CASSVAGGDTGELFF
NA NA TRBJ1-3 TRBV6-1 TGTGCCAGCAGTATCGTGGCAGGGGCTCGGAACACCATATATTTT CASSIVAGARNTIYF
NA once TRBJ2-7 TRBV15 TGTGCCACCAGCAGAGCTTCTGGCGAGCAGTACTTC CATSRASGEQYF
TRBD1 NA TRBJ1-5 TRBV19 TGTGCCAGTAACGACAGGGGTCTCTACAATCAGCCCCAGCATTTT CASNDRGLYNQPQHF
NA NA TRBJ2-3 TRBV6-5 TGTGCCACCTCCCGGAGGCAGAACACAGATACGCAGTATTTT CATSRRQNTDTQYF
NA NA TRBJ2-5 TRBV5-4 TGTGCCAGCAGCTTGGCCGGGAGCTCCCAAGAGACCCAGTACTTC CASSLAGSSQETQYF
NA once TRBJ2-3 TRBV9 TGTGCCAGCAGCGTAGACTTCCTCTCAGCAGATACGCAGTATTTT CASSVDFLSADTQYF
TRBD2 NA TRBJ2-1 TRBV25-1 TGTGCCAGCAGTGAATCCACGGGACTAGCCGAGGGTGAGCAGTTCTTC CASSESTGLAEGEQFF
NA once TRBJ1-5 TRBV6-1 TGTGCCAGCAGTGACGGCAGTCCGAGGTTGGATCAGCCCCAGCATTTT CASSDGSPRLDQPQHF
TRBD2 NA TRBJ2-2 TRBV11-2 TGTGCCAGCAGCTACAGCGGGGGGGCTATCGGGGAGCTGTTTTTT CASSYSGGAIGELFF
NA NA TRBJ2-6 TRBV2 TGTGCCAGCACCCCGGAGAGTGGAGGGGCCAACGTCCTGACTTTC CASTPESGGANVLTF
NA NA TRBJ2-3 TRBV2 TGTGCCAGCAGTGAAGAGGGGGGGCGCGCAGATACGCAGTATTTT CASSEEGGRADTQYF
TRBD1 NA TRBJ1-3 TRBV6-1 TGTGCCAGCAGACCCAGGGGGCCTGGAAACACCATATATTTT CASRPRGPGNTIYF
TRBD2 once TRBJ2-3 TRBV27 TGTGCCAGCAGGCGGACTAGGGCTGGCACAGATACGCAGTATTTT CASRRTRAGTDTQYF
NA NA TRBJ1-4 TRBV30 TGTGCCTGTGGGCCCCTTCTTAGGAAACTGTTTTTT CACGPLLRKLFF